The clone carrying this T cell receptor (beta chain) has ten or more counts. The record originates from a study of CD8 T cells in ankylosing spondylitis. TCRdb re-called the 5' RACE reads with MiXCR, one entry per CDR3 protein. Of about 24,000 distinct CDR3 sequences listed, about a sixth are singletons. There are 14 residues in the CDR3. Germline V gene lookup returns CDR1 SGHTA and CDR2 FQGNSA. V was pared by 3 bases and J by 5 bases, with 1 base of the junction left unmatched. Sequenced sample: blood. The sequence derives from a male donor with ankylosing spondylitis or in good health (not recorded which). The J gene is TRBJ1-4, the V gene TRBV7-2, with 9 positions matching TRBD1. CDR3 in DNA: TGTGCCAGCAGCTTGGGGACAGGGAATGAAAAACTGTTTTTT. Translation: CASSLGTGNEKLFF.